This T cell receptor beta chain stems from a study of T cell responses to AZD1222 COVID-19 vaccine. The protocol was immunoSEQ multiplex PCR, while the TCRdb copy is restricted to in-frame clones and leaves out a portion. The data show over 90,000 clones, with roughly 86% seen just once and around 5.1% held by the top ten. This receptor was taken from an adult in good health. This sample comprised peripheral blood, obtained on day 0 of AZD1222 vaccination.

The CDR3 sequence is CASSFGQGGGTDTQYF. In DNA, the CDR3 is TGCGCCAGCAGCTTTGGACAGGGAGGAGGGACAGATACGCAGTATTTT. The chain combines TRBV5-1 with TRBJ2-3, with 8 bases that match TRBD1. V lost 2 bases and J lost 3; bases outside the gene matches: 8. The CDR3 consists of 16 residues. The germline V gene encodes CDR1 SGHRS and CDR2 YFSETQ.